These T cell receptor beta chains were read from a single sample in a study of blood T cell repertoires in COVID-19. TCRdb's copy holds only in-frame clones and misses some; the assay was immunoSEQ multiplex PCR. The sample shows approximately 90,000 clones, approximately 90% of them seen only once. Sequenced input: peripheral blood. Receptor source: a man aged 55-75 years with acute or convalescent COVID-19. CDR3s include the opening cysteine and the closing phenylalanine or tryptophan. D genes are given only for firm matches. A clone size is listed for some rows: how often the clone was seen (once, few, many), or a class if it is expanded.

DNA,CDR3,J,size,V,D
TGCGCCAGCAGCACAAACTGGGACAAACTCACTGAAGCTTTCTTT,CASSTNWDKLTEAFF,TRBJ1-1,NA,TRBV5-1,NA
TGTGCCAGCAGTTTCAGCACAGGGAGCAATCAGCCCCAGCATTTT,CASSFSTGSNQPQHF,TRBJ1-5,NA,TRBV27,NA
TGTGCCAGCACTCCTGACAGGGGTTACAATTCACCCCTCCACTTT,CASTPDRGYNSPLHF,TRBJ1-6,NA,TRBV2,TRBD1
TGTGCCAGCAGTAAATTCCCGGGACAGGGTGGCTACACCTTC,CASSKFPGQGGYTF,TRBJ1-2,NA,TRBV9,TRBD1
TGTGCCAGCAGTTCACCAGGGTATGGGGCCAACGTCCTGACTTTC,CASSSPGYGANVLTF,TRBJ2-6,NA,TRBV6-2/TRBV6-3,NA
TGCGCCAGCAGCCCTGCCGGGACAGGGGGCTACAATGAGCAGTTCTTC,CASSPAGTGGYNEQFF,TRBJ2-1,once,TRBV5-1,TRBD1
TGTGCCAGTACTACGGGACAGACCTACGAGCAGTACTTC,CASTTGQTYEQYF,TRBJ2-7,NA,TRBV19,TRBD1
TGTGCCAGCAGTTACTCGGACAGGGGGCTGGAGCCCCAGCATTTT,CASSYSDRGLEPQHF,TRBJ1-5,NA,TRBV6-6,TRBD1
TGTGCCAGCAGCCTATCCACGGGACAGGGGGATGCTGAAGCTTTCTTT,CASSLSTGQGDAEAFF,TRBJ1-1,NA,TRBV3-1/TRBV3-2,TRBD1
TGTGCCTGGAGTGTACGAGTGAACACTGAAGCTTTCTTT,CAWSVRVNTEAFF,TRBJ1-1,once,TRBV30,NA
TGTGCCAGCAAGGGGCAGAATTATGGCTACACCTTC,CASKGQNYGYTF,TRBJ1-2,NA,TRBV2,NA
TGTGCCAGCACCCGCGGGGGGCTAAACACCGGGGAGCTGTTTTTT,CASTRGGLNTGELFF,TRBJ2-2,NA,TRBV6-5,TRBD2
TGCGCCAGCAGTGAGGGGACAGTTAACAATGAGCAGTTCTTC,CASSEGTVNNEQFF,TRBJ2-1,NA,TRBV10-1,TRBD1
TGTGCCAGCAGTTTTTCCGGGACAGGGCTCGGTAATGGCTACACCTTC,CASSFSGTGLGNGYTF,TRBJ1-2,NA,TRBV6-5,TRBD1
TGTGCCAGCAGTTACTCGAGACAGGGCGGGATAGAGACCCAGTACTTC,CASSYSRQGGIETQYF,TRBJ2-5,NA,TRBV6-5,NA
TGTGCCAGCAGTGTCGACAGGAGCTCTGGAAACACCATATATTTT,CASSVDRSSGNTIYF,TRBJ1-3,NA,TRBV4-2,NA